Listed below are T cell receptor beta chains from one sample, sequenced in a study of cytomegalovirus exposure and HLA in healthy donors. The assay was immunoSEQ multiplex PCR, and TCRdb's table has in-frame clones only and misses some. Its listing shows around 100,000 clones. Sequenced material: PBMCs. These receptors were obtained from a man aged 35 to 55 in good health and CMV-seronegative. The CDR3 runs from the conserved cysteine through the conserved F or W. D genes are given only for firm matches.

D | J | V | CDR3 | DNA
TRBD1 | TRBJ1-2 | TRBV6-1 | CASSDAPGGYGYTF | TGTGCCAGCAGTGATGCCCCAGGGGGCTATGGCTACACCTTC
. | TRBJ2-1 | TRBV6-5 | CASKGPSAMEQFF | TGTGCCAGCAAGGGTCCTAGCGCGATGGAGCAGTTCTTC
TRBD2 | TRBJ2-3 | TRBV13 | CASSLGLAGDTQYF | TGTGCCAGCAGCTTAGGACTAGCGGGTGATACGCAGTATTTT
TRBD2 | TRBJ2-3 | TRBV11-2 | CASSRTSGRSTDTQYF | TGTGCCAGCAGTCGGACTAGCGGGCGCAGCACAGATACGCAGTATTTT
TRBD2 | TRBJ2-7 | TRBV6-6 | CASSYPPGEGTYEQYF | TGTGCCAGCAGTTACCCCCCCGGGGAGGGAACCTACGAGCAGTACTTC
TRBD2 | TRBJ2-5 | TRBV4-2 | CASSHPTSGGAYQETQYF | TGTGCCAGCAGCCACCCGACTAGCGGGGGGGCGTACCAAGAGACCCAGTACTTC
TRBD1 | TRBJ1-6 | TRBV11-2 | CASSLTGTGSNSPLHF | TGTGCCAGCAGCTTAACCGGGACAGGGAGTAATTCACCCCTCCACTTT
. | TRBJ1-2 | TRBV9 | CASSVDGDRLDSYGYTF | TGTGCCAGCAGCGTAGATGGAGACAGGTTGGATAGTTATGGCTACACCTTC
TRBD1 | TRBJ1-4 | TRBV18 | CASSPVGQGYEKLFF | TGTGCCAGCTCACCAGTCGGACAGGGTTATGAAAAACTGTTTTTT
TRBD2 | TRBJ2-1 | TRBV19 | CASSTLLAGGEEQFF | TGTGCCAGTAGTACCCTACTAGCGGGAGGGGAAGAGCAGTTCTTC
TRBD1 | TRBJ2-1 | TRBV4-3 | CASSQAGQARYEQFF | TGCGCCAGCAGCCAAGCCGGACAGGCGAGGTATGAGCAGTTCTTC
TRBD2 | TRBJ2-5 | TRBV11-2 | CASSLPGTSGKYQETQYF | TGTGCCAGCAGCTTGCCCGGGACTAGCGGGAAGTACCAAGAGACCCAGTACTTC
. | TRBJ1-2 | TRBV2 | CASSTAGASNYGYTF | TGTGCCAGCAGTACGGCGGGGGCTTCTAACTATGGCTACACCTTC
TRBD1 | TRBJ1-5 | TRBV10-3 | CAISERTGDLYSNQPQHF | TGTGCCATCAGTGAGCGGACAGGGGACCTCTATAGCAATCAGCCCCAGCATTTT
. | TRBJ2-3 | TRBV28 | CASSLSQIQDTQYF | TGTGCCAGCAGTTTATCCCAGATCCAAGATACGCAGTATTTT
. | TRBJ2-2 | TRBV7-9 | CASSLGTGSNTGELFF | TGTGCCAGCAGCTTGGGTACAGGTTCGAACACCGGGGAGCTGTTTTTT
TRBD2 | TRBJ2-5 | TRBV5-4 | CASSLTGTSEETQYF | TGTGCCAGCAGCCTCACCGGGACTAGCGAAGAGACCCAGTACTTC
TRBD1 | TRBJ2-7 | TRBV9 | CASSDKPGQPVYEQYF | TGTGCCAGCAGCGATAAGCCGGGACAGCCTGTCTACGAGCAGTACTTC
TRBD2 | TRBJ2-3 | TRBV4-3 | CASSQVAGGPSDTQYF | TGCGCCAGCAGCCAAGTAGCGGGGGGTCCCTCTGATACGCAGTATTTT
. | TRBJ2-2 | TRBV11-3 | CASGLDSTGELFF | TGCGCCAGCGGCCTCGACAGCACCGGGGAGCTGTTTTTT
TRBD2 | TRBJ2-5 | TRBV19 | CASSMVSSGKETQYF | TGTGCCAGTAGTATGGTGTCTAGCGGGAAGGAGACCCAGTACTTC
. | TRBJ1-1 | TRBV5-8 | CASSSRDISTEAFF | TGTGCCAGCAGCTCCCGGGACATCTCCACTGAAGCTTTCTTT
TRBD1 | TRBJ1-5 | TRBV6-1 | CAITPPGQEYQPQHF | TGTGCCATAACACCGCCTGGACAGGAGTATCAGCCCCAGCATTTT
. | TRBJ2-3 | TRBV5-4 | CASSGMVSGARTDTQYF | TGTGCCAGCAGCGGGATGGTCTCAGGGGCCCGTACAGATACGCAGTATTTT
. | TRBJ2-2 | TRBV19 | CASSIDLGRGLTGELFF | TGTGCCAGTAGTATAGATCTTGGCAGGGGTCTTACCGGGGAGCTGTTTTTT
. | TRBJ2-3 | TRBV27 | CASSPGTGYNTQYF | TGTGCCAGCAGCCCGGGGACTGGCTATAATACGCAGTATTTT
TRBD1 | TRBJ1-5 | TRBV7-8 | CASSLGDRHQPQHF | TGTGCCAGCAGCTTAGGGGACAGGCATCAGCCCCAGCATTTT
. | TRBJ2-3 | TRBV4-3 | CASSRGGGEVDTQYF | TGCGCCAGCAGCCGGGGTGGCGGGGAAGTAGATACGCAGTATTTT
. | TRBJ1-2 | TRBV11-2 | CASSLAQDIGYTF | TGTGCCAGCAGCTTGGCTCAGGATATTGGCTACACCTTC
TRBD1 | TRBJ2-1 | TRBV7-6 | CASSQRQGPGEQFF | TGTGCCAGCAGCCAAAGACAGGGGCCGGGCGAGCAGTTCTTC
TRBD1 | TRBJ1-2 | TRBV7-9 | CASSRTGDYGYTF | TGTGCCAGCAGCCGGACAGGGGACTATGGCTACACCTTC
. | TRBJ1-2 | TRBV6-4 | CASSDDGQSVGYTF | TGTGCCAGCAGTGACGATGGACAGTCTGTTGGCTACACCTTC
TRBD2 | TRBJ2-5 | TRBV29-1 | CSVEGHGGGETQYF | TGCAGCGTTGAAGGACACGGCGGGGGGGAGACCCAGTACTTC
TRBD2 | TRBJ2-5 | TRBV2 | CASSEGLAGVEGVETQYF | TGTGCCAGCAGTGAGGGGCTAGCGGGGGTGGAGGGGGTGGAGACCCAGTACTTC
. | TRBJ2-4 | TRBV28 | CASSRDTKNIQYF | TGTGCCAGCAGTCGGGACACTAAAAACATTCAGTACTTC
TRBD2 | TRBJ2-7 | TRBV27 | CASSLSSAGGPYWDSYEQYF | TGTGCCAGCAGTTTATCGAGCGCGGGAGGGCCTTATTGGGATTCCTACGAGCAGTACTTC
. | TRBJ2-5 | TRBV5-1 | CASSFGAGQLQETQYF | TGCGCCAGCAGCTTTGGCGCCGGACAGCTCCAAGAGACCCAGTACTTC
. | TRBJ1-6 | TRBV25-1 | CASSPSGNSPLHF | TGTGCCAGCAGTCCTTCAGGGAATTCACCCCTCCACTTT
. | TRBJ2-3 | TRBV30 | CAWSVLGYQDTQYF | TGTGCCTGGAGTGTACTAGGTTATCAAGATACGCAGTATTTT
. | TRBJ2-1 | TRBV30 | CAWSVSGEGEQFF | TGTGCCTGGAGTGTGTCCGGGGAAGGGGAGCAGTTCTTC
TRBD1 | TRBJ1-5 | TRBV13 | CASSLGTGGDQPQHF | TGTGCCAGCAGCTTAGGGACAGGGGGCGATCAGCCCCAGCATTTT
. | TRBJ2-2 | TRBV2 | CASSELGGTGELFF | TGTGCCAGCAGTGAACTGGGCGGGACCGGGGAGCTGTTTTTT
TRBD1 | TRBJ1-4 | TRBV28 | CASSLGQGYNEKLFF | TGTGCCAGCAGTCTCGGACAGGGCTATAATGAAAAACTGTTTTTT
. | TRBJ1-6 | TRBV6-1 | CASSELSPLHF | TGTGCCAGCAGTGAACTCTCACCCCTCCACTTT
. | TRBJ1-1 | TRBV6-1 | CASSVTGTGTEAFF | TGTGCCAGCAGTGTGACAGGTACCGGCACTGAAGCTTTCTTT
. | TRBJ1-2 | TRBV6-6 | CASNDGGSYGYTF | TGTGCCAGCAACGATGGGGGGTCCTATGGCTACACCTTC
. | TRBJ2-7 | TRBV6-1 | CASSEPSEQYF | TGTGCCAGCAGTGAACCCTCCGAGCAGTACTTC
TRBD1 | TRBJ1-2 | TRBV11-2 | CASSRKSGTGTAYYGYTF | TGTGCCAGCAGCCGTAAAAGTGGCACCGGGACAGCTTACTATGGCTACACCTTC
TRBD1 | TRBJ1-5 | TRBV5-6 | CASSSGQGRDQPQHF | TGTGCCAGCAGCAGCGGACAGGGAAGGGATCAGCCCCAGCATTTT
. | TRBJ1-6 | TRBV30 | CAWSVPVYNSPLHF | TGTGCCTGGAGTGTACCAGTATATAATTCACCCCTCCACTTT
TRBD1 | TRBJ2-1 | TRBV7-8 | CASSVGAGQGARNEQFF | TGTGCCAGCAGCGTAGGGGCGGGACAGGGGGCACGGAATGAGCAGTTCTTC
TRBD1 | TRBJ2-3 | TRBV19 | CASSTRTGGWTDTQYF | TGTGCCAGTAGTACCAGGACAGGGGGTTGGACAGATACGCAGTATTTT
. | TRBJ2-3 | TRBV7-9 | CASSLSTDTQYF | TGTGCCAGCAGCCTGAGCACAGATACGCAGTATTTT
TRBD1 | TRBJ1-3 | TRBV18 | CASSPPDRVTIYF | TGTGCCAGCTCACCACCCGACAGGGTGACCATATATTTT
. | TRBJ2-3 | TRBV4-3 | CASSQGPGGTDTQYF | TGCGCCAGCAGCCAAGGGCCAGGGGGCACAGATACGCAGTATTTT